This T cell receptor (beta chain) was recovered during a study of shared clonotypes between healthy human individuals. Study-wide background: Three CD4 naive, three CD4 memory, two CD8 naive and one CD8 memory plate were used per donor. Findings and caveats of the study: In contrast to clonotypes shared by all four donors, non-shared clonotypes had lower generation probabilities.

Sorted subsets were amplified in replicate PCRs using 150 to 250 ng DNA, approximately 30,000 T cell genomes. Original processing methods: ImmunoSEQ yielded junction-only sequences lacking quality scores, so filtering differed. The method was immunoSEQ multiplex PCR; TCRdb's version includes in-frame clones alone and lacks a portion of them. The V and J calls and clone size come from that table; D and trimming were worked out from the DNA. The sample lists hundreds of thousands of clones; roughly 96% were seen once. The V end was cut by 6 bases, the J end by 5 bases, with 16 bases between. The CDR3 runs 14 residues. CDR1 and CDR2 (germline): SNHLY, FYNNEI. Naive CD8 cells, CD45RO-negative and positively selected for CCR7, excluded terminally differentiated effector memory CD45RA+ cells. In this sample, this clone turned up a few times. The antigen is unknown.

Specimen: naive CD8+ T cells sorted from blood. The rearrangement links TRBV2 to TRBJ1-1, with D unresolved. This sequence originates from a woman in her 30s in good health. The CDR3 DNA sequence: TGTGCCAGCAGCATAGAACAAGGAGATACTGAAGCTTTCTTT. Translated: CASSIEQGDTEAFF.